The clone carrying this TCR beta chain turned up a few times. Its target is not known. Vbeta (60) and Jbeta (13) primers were used in the PCR. Only in-frame clones appear in the TCRdb table, and some are missing; sequencing was by immunoSEQ multiplex PCR. The data contain around 150,000 clones, roughly 85% of them singletons. This record comes from a study of cytomegalovirus exposure and HLA in healthy donors. The germline CDR1 and CDR2 sequences are SNHLY and FYNNEI. V was cut by 5 bases and J by 8 bases, with 21 bases left in between. This CDR3 contains 15 residues. General study findings and limits: Certain indistinguishable V segments, among them TRBV6-2 and TRBV6-3, were excluded. In a later analysis, HLA-associated beta chains showed higher expansion and lower generation probabilities than comparable chains.

This sequence was found in a woman in her twenties or thirties in good health and CMV-seronegative. Sequences were obtained from PBMCs. V usage is TRBV2 and J usage is TRBJ1-2; possibly TRBD1 for D (6 bases). CDR3 coding DNA: TGTGCCAGCAGTAATTACCTAGCGGGGGCAAAAGGCTACACCTTC. It codes for CASSNYLAGAKGYTF.